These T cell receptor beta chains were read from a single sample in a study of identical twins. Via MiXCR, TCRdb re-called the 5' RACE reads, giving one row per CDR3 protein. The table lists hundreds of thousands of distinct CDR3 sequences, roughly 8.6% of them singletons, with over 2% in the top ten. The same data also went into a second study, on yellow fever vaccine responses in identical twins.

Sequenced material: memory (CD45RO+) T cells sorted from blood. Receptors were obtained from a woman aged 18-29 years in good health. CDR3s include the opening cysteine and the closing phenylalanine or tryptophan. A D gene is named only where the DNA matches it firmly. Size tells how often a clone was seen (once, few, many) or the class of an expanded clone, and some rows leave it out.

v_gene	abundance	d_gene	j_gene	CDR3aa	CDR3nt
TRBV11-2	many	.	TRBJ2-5	CASSLSGTTQETQYF	TGTGCCAGCAGCTTGTCCGGGACCACCCAAGAGACCCAGTACTTC
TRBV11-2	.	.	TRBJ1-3	CASGGGGHSGNTIYF	TGTGCCAGCGGCGGGGGAGGCCACTCTGGAAACACCATATATTTT
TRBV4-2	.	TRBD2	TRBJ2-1	CASSQEGGGAFYNEQFF	TGTGCCAGCAGCCAAGAAGGCGGGGGGGCCTTCTACAATGAGCAGTTCTTC
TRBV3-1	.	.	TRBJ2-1	CASSQLGGNEQFF	TGTGCCAGCAGCCAACTAGGGGGAAATGAGCAGTTCTTC
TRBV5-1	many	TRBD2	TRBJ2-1	CASSLEAGAYNEQFF	TGCGCCAGCAGCTTGGAGGCGGGAGCTTACAATGAGCAGTTCTTC
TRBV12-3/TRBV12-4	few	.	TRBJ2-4	CASSLGGGAKNIQYF	TGTGCCAGCAGTTTAGGTGGCGGGGCCAAAAACATTCAGTACTTC
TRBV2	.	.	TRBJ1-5	CASSGGGSNQPQHF	TGTGCCAGCAGTGGAGGGGGTAGCAATCAGCCCCAGCATTTT
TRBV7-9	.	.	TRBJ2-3	CASSLEEVRYF	TGTGCCAGCAGCTTAGAAGAGGTTCGGTATTTT
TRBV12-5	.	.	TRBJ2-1	CASGLAATSVDEQFF	TGTGCTAGTGGTTTAGCCGCGACTAGTGTCGATGAGCAGTTCTTC
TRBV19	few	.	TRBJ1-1	CASRGTSTEAFF	TGTGCCAGTAGGGGGACGTCGACTGAAGCTTTCTTT
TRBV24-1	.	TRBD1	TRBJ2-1	CATSDPSGQKGNNEQFF	TGTGCCACCAGTGACCCCTCGGGACAGAAAGGGAACAATGAGCAGTTCTTC
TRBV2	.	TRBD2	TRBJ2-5	CASSDSGRPRETQYF	TGTGCCAGCAGTGATAGCGGGAGGCCCCGAGAGACCCAGTACTTC
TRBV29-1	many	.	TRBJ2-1	CSVVIGTYYNEQFF	TGCAGCGTTGTTATTGGGACTTATTACAATGAGCAGTTCTTC
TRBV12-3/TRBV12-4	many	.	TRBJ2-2	CASSSFRSGELFF	TGTGCCAGCAGCTCCTTCCGATCCGGGGAGCTGTTTTTT
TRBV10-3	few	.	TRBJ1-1	CAIRPMAEAEAFF	TGTGCCATCAGACCGATGGCAGAAGCTGAAGCTTTCTTT
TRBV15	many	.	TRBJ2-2	CATSSSARGNTGELFF	TGTGCCACCAGCAGTTCCGCCAGGGGAAACACCGGGGAGCTGTTTTTT
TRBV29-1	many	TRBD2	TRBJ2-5	CVSGSETQYF	TGCGTTAGCGGGAGCGAGACCCAGTACTTC
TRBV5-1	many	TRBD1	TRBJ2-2	CASRHPGGELGELFF	TGCGCCAGCAGGCACCCAGGGGGAGAACTCGGGGAGCTGTTTTTT
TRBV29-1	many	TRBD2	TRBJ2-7	CSGIIAGGPYEQYF	TGCAGCGGGATAATAGCGGGCGGACCCTACGAGCAGTACTTC
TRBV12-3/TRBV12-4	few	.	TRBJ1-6	CASSFMGAGHSPLHF	TGTGCCAGCAGTTTTATGGGGGCCGGTCACTCACCCCTCCACTTT
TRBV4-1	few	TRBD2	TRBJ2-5	CASSQGLAEETQYF	TGCGCCAGCAGCCAGGGACTAGCGGAGGAGACCCAGTACTTC
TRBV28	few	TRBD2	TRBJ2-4	CASSPRGVSAKNIQYF	TGTGCCAGCAGTCCCCGGGGGGTGTCGGCCAAAAACATTCAGTACTTC
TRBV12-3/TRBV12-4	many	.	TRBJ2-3	CASSPWMTTDTQYF	TGTGCCAGCAGTCCATGGATGACCACAGATACGCAGTATTTT
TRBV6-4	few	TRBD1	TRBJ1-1	CARPRGPEAFF	TGTGCCAGGCCAAGGGGGCCTGAAGCTTTCTTT
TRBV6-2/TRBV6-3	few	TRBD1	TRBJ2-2	CASSSDRIVRIVGTGELFF	TGTGCCAGCAGCTCGGACAGGATTGTGAGGATAGTGGGCACCGGGGAGCTGTTTTTT
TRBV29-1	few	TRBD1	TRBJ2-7	CSVLTGLTYEQYF	TGCAGCGTGCTGACAGGGCTCACCTACGAGCAGTACTTC
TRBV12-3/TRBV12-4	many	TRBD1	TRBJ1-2	CASSGGTVFGYGYTF	TGTGCCAGCAGTGGGGGGACAGTATTCGGCTATGGCTACACCTTC